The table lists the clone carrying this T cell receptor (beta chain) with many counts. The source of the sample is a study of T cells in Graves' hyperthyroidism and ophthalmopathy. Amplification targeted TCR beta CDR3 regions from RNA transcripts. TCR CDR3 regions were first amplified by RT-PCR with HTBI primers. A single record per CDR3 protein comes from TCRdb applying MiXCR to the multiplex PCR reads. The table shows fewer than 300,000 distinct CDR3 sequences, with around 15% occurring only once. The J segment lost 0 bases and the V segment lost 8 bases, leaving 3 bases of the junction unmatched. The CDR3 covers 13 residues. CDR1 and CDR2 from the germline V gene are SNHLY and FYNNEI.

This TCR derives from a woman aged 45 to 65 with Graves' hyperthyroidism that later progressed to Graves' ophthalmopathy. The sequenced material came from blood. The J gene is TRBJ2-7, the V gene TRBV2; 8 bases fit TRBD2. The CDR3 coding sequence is TGTGCCAGCTCTACTAGCGGCTCCTACGAGCAGTACTTC. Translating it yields CASSTSGSYEQYF.